This TCR beta chain was sequenced during a study of early T cells in non-severe SARS-CoV-2 infection. Background on the study: Sequencing used unsorted whole-blood bulk RNA, so chains lack pairing.

This CDR3 has 13 amino acids. Germline V gene sequence: CDR1 DFQATT, CDR2 SNEGSKA (reference sequence). Trimming shortened V by 6 bases and J by 0 bases, and 10 bases separated the two germline ends. This clonotype was picked up many times. What it binds is not known. Study-level results: Private and CD4 specificities were missed by VDJdb matching, which favored anti-spike CD8 responses.

Molecules of cDNA were individually given unique molecular identifiers that were attached to them. TCRdb re-called the 5' RACE reads with MiXCR, one entry per CDR3 protein. The table has roughly 52,000 distinct CDR3 sequences, around 6.5% seen once; the top ten hold 2.5% to 3%. This receptor was obtained from an adult who was a healthcare worker with PCR-confirmed SARS-CoV-2 infection or an uninfected control (not recorded which). The specimen comprised whole blood, sampled at baseline. This rearrangement joins TRBV20-1 to TRBJ2-3; D not resolved. This CDR3 reads CSARVGSTDTQYF. CDR3 coding DNA: TGCAGTGCCCGTGTTGGTAGCACAGATACGCAGTATTTT.